The clone carrying this TCR beta chain was detected many times. The data belong to a study of identical twins. This CDR3 spans 13 amino acids. Germline assignment: CDR1 SEHNR and CDR2 FQNEAQ (reference sequence). V lost 6 bases and J lost 2, with 10 bases in between. TCRdb analysed the 5' RACE reads with MiXCR anew, one entry per CDR3 protein. Found here are about 210,000 distinct CDR3 sequences, around 9.6% of them singletons; the top ten hold 5% to 5.5%. The chain is built from TRBV7-9 and TRBJ1-1; D is unresolved. The sequencing sample was made of memory (CD45RO+) T cells sorted from blood. This sequence was found in a woman between 18 and 29 years old in good health. The CDR3 reads CASSYEFNTEAFF. CDR3 coding DNA: TGTGCCAGCAGTTATGAGTTTAACACTGAAGCTTTCTTT.